This T cell receptor beta chain was recorded in a study of identical twins. Regarding the study as a whole: An excess of low generation probability was shown by twin-shared out-of-frame alpha sequences.

The CDR3 is 14 amino acids. J gave up 9 bases and V 6 bases, and 7 bases lay outside the gene matches. Template switching added a universal primer binding site, and final cDNA carried unique molecular identifiers. Using its own MiXCR run on the 5' RACE reads, TCRdb lists one record per CDR3 protein. Among fewer than 900,000 distinct CDR3 sequences listed, 21% were seen once. Points on this clonotype: The antigen remains unidentified.

These data were also filed under a second study, of T cells expressing NK-cell markers.

The receptor was derived from a woman aged 18-29 years in good health. Sequenced sample: PBMCs. The genes are TRBV12-3 or TRBV12-4 and TRBJ2-1, with 11 bases fitting TRBD2. CDR3 amino acids: CASRSSGGASEQFF. The CDR3 nucleotides read TGTGCCAGCAGAAGTAGCGGGGGGGCCAGTGAGCAGTTCTTC.